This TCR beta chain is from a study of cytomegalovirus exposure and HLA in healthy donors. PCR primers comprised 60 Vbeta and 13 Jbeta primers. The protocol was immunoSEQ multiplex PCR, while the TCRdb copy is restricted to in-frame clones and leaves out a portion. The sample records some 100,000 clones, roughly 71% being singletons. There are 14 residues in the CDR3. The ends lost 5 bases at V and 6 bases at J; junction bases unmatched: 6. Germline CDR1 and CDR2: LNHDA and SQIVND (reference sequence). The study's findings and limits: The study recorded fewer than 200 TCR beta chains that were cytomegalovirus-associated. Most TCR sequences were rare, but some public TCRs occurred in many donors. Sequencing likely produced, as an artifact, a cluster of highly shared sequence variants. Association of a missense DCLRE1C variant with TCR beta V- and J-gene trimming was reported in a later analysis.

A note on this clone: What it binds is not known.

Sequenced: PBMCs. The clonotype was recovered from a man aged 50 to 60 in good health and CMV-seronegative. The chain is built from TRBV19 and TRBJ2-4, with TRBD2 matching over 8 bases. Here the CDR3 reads CASSQAGVGNIQYF. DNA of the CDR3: TGTGCCAGTAGTCAAGCGGGAGTAGGAAACATTCAGTACTTC.